This passage covers 28 T cell receptor beta chains from one sample sequenced in a study of T cell responses to AZD1222 COVID-19 vaccine (dated by TCRdb to 2020 to 2023). This sample's time point label indicates: baseline before first vaccination. Libraries came from the immunoSEQ multiplex PCR assay. The immuneACCESS repertoire file appears here via TCRdb, limited to in-frame rearrangements. These files lack a portion of the clones; in checked studies, under half of the deficit traces to unresolved V genes, and the cause of the others is not known. Present in this sample are some 90,000 clones, around 90% of which were seen just once. Roughly 2.3% of the sample comes from the top ten. The input for sequencing was peripheral blood, taken on day 0 of AZD1222 vaccination. The receptors come from an adult in good health.

This clone has only a few counts. The chain links TRBV6-5 to TRBJ1-1; D not resolved. CDR1 is MNHEY and CDR2 is SVGAGI in the germline V gene. This CDR3 is 13 amino acids long. The V end lost 5 bases, the J end lost 2 bases, and 9 bases lay between the germline ends. The CDR3 nucleotides read TGTGCCAGCAGTCTCCAAACTAACACTGAAGCTTTCTTT. It yields the protein CASSLQTNTEAFF.

This clone has only a few counts. V and J are TRBV15 and TRBJ2-1; 10 positions match TRBD2. CDR1 is LNHNV, CDR2 YYDKDF, per germline (reference sequence). This CDR3 contains 18 residues. J lost 0 bases, V lost 1 base, and 6 bases had no gene match. CDR3 coding DNA: TGTGCCACCAGCAGAGCTCTAGCGGGAGCGGGCTCCTACAATGAGCAGTTCTTC. Translated: CATSRALAGAGSYNEQFF.

CDR3 nucleotide sequence: TGTGCCAGTAGTATAGTACTCGGGGTTCTAGCAGACAAAGAGACCCAGTACTTC. It codes for CASSIVLGVLADKETQYF. The chain couples TRBV19 to TRBJ2-5; tentatively, D is TRBD2 (5 bases). Per the germline V gene, CDR1 is LNHDA and CDR2 is SQIVND (reference sequence). The CDR3 has 18 residues. V was trimmed by 1 base and J by 3 bases, leaving 21 bases between them. The whole variable domain, filled in from reference TRBV19 and TRBJ2-5, reads DGGITQSPKYLFRKEGQNVTLSCEQNLNHDAMYWYRQDPGQGLRLIYYSQIVNDFQKGDIAEGYSVSREKKESFPLTVTSAQKNPTAFYLCASSIVLGVLADKETQYFGPGTRLLVL.

V gene TRBV19 combines with J gene TRBJ2-7; D is undetermined. Germline CDR1 is LNHDA and CDR2 is SQIVND (reference sequence). Trimming removed 4 bases at V and 3 bases at J, with 13 bases between. CDR3 length equals 14 residues. CDR3 in DNA: TGTGCCAGTAGTAAGGGTCAGTCCCTCTACGAGCAGTACTTC. Encoded protein: CASSKGQSLYEQYF.

This clone was counted once. The chain employs TRBV7-3 and TRBJ2-7, with D uncertain. CDR1 SGHTA and CDR2 FQGTGA come from the germline V gene. V lost 1 base and J 4 bases, leaving 17 bases between the germline ends. The CDR3 is 16 residues long. The CDR3 DNA sequence: TGTGCCAGCAGCTTAAGAGGTGGGAAGGGCAAGTACGAGCAGTACTTC. Its translation: CASSLRGGKGKYEQYF. Full variable domain (outside the CDR3, taken from reference TRBV7-3 and TRBJ2-7): GAGVSQTPSNKVTEKGKYVELRCDPISGHTALYWYRQSLGQGPEFLIYFQGTGAADDSGLPNDRFFAVRPEGSVSTLKIQRTERGDSAVYLCASSLRGGKGKYEQYFGPGTRLTVT.

J is TRBJ2-7 and V is TRBV6-5, with 11 positions matching TRBD1. Germline-derived CDR1 and CDR2 are MNHEY and SVGAGI. The CDR3 sequence is 14 residues long. V shed 7 bases, J shed 6 bases, and the junction held 8 bases outside the gene matches. Written as DNA, the CDR3 is TGTGCCAGCACTACGGGACAGGGGGTCGGCGAGCAGTACTTC. Protein: CASTTGQGVGEQYF.

This rearrangement joins TRBV19 to TRBJ1-4; D not certain. Germline CDR1 and CDR2: LNHDA and SQIVND (reference sequence). V was trimmed by 3 bases and J by 8 bases, leaving 16 bases between them. This CDR3 contains 15 residues. Here the CDR3 reads CASSMRDLRWEKLFF. The CDR3 DNA reads as TGTGCCAGTAGTATGAGGGATCTCAGATGGGAAAAACTGTTTTTT.

CDR3: CSASRGLAAAGELFF. CDR3 DNA sequence: TGCAGTGCTAGTAGAGGCCTCGCGGCAGCTGGGGAGCTGTTTTTT. The chain uses TRBV20-1 and TRBJ2-2; no clear D. Germline V CDR1 and CDR2: DFQATT, SNEGSKA (reference sequence). Trimming stripped 3 bases from V and 8 bases from J, with 19 bases between. CDR3 length: 15 amino acids.

The genes are TRBV6-1 and TRBJ1-1; D uncertain. The CDR3 is made up of 14 amino acids. V was cut by 3 bases and J by 8 bases, with 16 bases left in between. Germline V gene sequence: CDR1 MNHNS, CDR2 SASEGT. The CDR3 DNA sequence: TGTGCCAGCAGTGACAGCCAGGACGGCCGAGAAGCTTTCTTT. It encodes CASSDSQDGREAFF.

In its sample, this clone was seen once. Here the CDR3 DNA reads TGTGCCAGCAGCTTCGGTAGCGGGTCCTACGAGCAGTACTTC. Encoded protein: CASSFGSGSYEQYF. This sequence joins TRBV5-6 and TRBJ2-7; 7 bases fit TRBD2. J lost 1 base, V lost 2 bases, and 3 bases had no gene match. Germline lookup yields CDR1 SGHDT and CDR2 YYEEEE. The CDR3 extends over 14 amino acids.

The V gene is TRBV19, the J gene TRBJ2-7; D may be TRBD1 (6 bases). CDR3 length equals 13 residues. CDR1 is LNHDA, CDR2 SQIVND, per germline (reference sequence). Trimming took 0 bases from V and 6 from J, leaving 9 bases between them. CDR3 DNA sequence: TGTGCCAGTAGTATAGACAGGGGATCCGAGCAGTACTTC. Translated: CASSIDRGSEQYF. Filled out from reference TRBV19 and TRBJ2-7, the complete variable domain reads DGGITQSPKYLFRKEGQNVTLSCEQNLNHDAMYWYRQDPGQGLRLIYYSQIVNDFQKGDIAEGYSVSREKKESFPLTVTSAQKNPTAFYLCASSIDRGSEQYFGPGTRLTVT.

V gene TRBV7-2 combines with J gene TRBJ2-5; tentative D call: TRBD2 (7 bases). The germline gives CDR1 SGHTA, CDR2 FQGNSA. V dropped 0 bases and J dropped 2 bases, with 16 bases sitting between them. The CDR3 runs 17 residues. Here the CDR3 DNA reads TGTGCCAGCAGCTTAGCAGGAGGGGGGGGTGGACAAGAGACCCAGTACTTC. Its protein is CASSLAGGGGGQETQYF.

This clone has just a few counts. The chain has TRBV2 and TRBJ1-6; D is unresolved. Germline-derived CDR1 and CDR2 are SNHLY and FYNNEI. The CDR3 covers 15 residues. Trimming shortened V by 5 bases and J by 10 bases, and 18 bases separated the two germline ends. The CDR3 region has the DNA TGTGCCAGCAGTTGGGCGGAACAAGGCGAATCACCCCTCCACTTT. Its translation is CASSWAEQGESPLHF.

This chain links TRBV2 with TRBJ1-4; 7 bases agree with TRBD1. The length of the CDR3 is 15 residues. CDR1 and CDR2 (germline): SNHLY, FYNNEI. V lost 6 bases to trimming and J lost 1 base; unmatched junction nucleotides: 5. The CDR3 region is CASSETGVTNEKLFF. CDR3 in DNA: TGTGCCAGCAGCGAAACAGGGGTAACTAATGAAAAACTGTTTTTT.

The CDR3 sequence: CASSQGVAVPEAFF. The CDR3 DNA sequence: TGCGCCAGCAGCCAAGGGGTCGCGGTCCCTGAAGCTTTCTTT. The rearrangement links TRBV4-3 to TRBJ1-1; D remains ambiguous. Per germline, CDR1 LGHNA and CDR2 YSLEER. The V end lost 1 base, the J end lost 6 bases, and 12 bases lay between the germline ends. This CDR3 is built from 14 residues.

This sequence joins TRBV6-5 and TRBJ1-3, with unresolved D. The CDR3 runs to 14 residues. Trimming took off 0 bases at V and 4 bases at J, with 7 bases between the two ends. The V gene's germline CDR1 is MNHEY and CDR2 SVGAGI. This CDR3 reads CASSYSSGGNTIYF. CDR3 nucleotides: TGTGCCAGCAGTTACTCATCTGGGGGAAACACCATATATTTT.

V is TRBV6-2 or TRBV6-3 and J is TRBJ2-4; a possible D gene is TRBD2 (5 bases). Germline-derived CDR1 and CDR2 are MNHEY and SVGEGT. Trimming took 4 bases from V and 0 from J, leaving 7 bases between them. This CDR3 has 14 amino acids. CDR3 in DNA: TGTGCCAGCAGTTCGGGAAGAGCCAAAAACATTCAGTACTTC. As protein: CASSSGRAKNIQYF.

The rearrangement joins TRBV6-5 to TRBJ2-7; D perhaps matches TRBD2 (6 bases). This CDR3 comprises 15 residues. V shed 7 bases and J shed 2 bases, with 18 bases lying between them. Germline V gene lookup returns CDR1 MNHEY and CDR2 SVGAGI. The CDR3 DNA sequence: TGTGCCAGCACCTACGCTCGGGGGAACGCCTACGAGCAGTACTTC. It is translated as CASTYARGNAYEQYF.

The chain couples TRBV15 to TRBJ1-4; 8 nucleotides match TRBD1. In germline, CDR1 is LNHNV, CDR2 YYDKDF (reference sequence). The CDR3 length is 15 residues. The trim removed 2 bases at V and 4 bases at J, leaving 3 bases unmatched. This CDR3 is CATSRQGALNEKLFF. DNA of the CDR3: TGTGCCACCAGCAGACAGGGGGCCCTTAATGAAAAACTGTTTTTT.

The gene calls are TRBV6-5 and TRBJ1-2; maybe TRBD1 (6 bases). V lost 8 bases and J 4 bases, leaving 14 bases between the germline ends. The germline V gene has CDR1 MNHEY and CDR2 SVGAGI. The CDR3 sequence is 13 residues long. The CDR3 sequence: CASRRTEIYGYTF. CDR3 sequence (DNA): TGTGCCAGCCGACGGACAGAGATCTATGGCTACACCTTC.

The gene calls are TRBV29-1 and TRBJ1-1; possibly TRBD1 for D (5 bases). Per the germline V gene, CDR1 is SQVTM and CDR2 is ANQGSEA. The CDR3 totals 12 residues. The V and J ends lost 8 bases and 3 bases respectively, with 13 bases between them. The CDR3 coding sequence is TGCAGCACTAATGGCAGGGACACTGAAGCTTTCTTT. Translated, it gives CSTNGRDTEAFF.

The chain links TRBV10-3 to TRBJ1-2; no clear D gene. The CDR3 sequence is 12 residues long. Deletions cut 6 bases from V and 7 bases from J, with 12 bases between. Germline CDR1 ENHRY, CDR2 SYGVKD. The CDR3 here is CAIREGLSGYTF. In DNA form, the CDR3 reads TGTGCCATCAGGGAGGGCCTAAGTGGCTACACCTTC.

This clone was detected once. The chain combines TRBV20-1 with TRBJ1-6; D gene ambiguous. Germline CDR1 is DFQATT and CDR2 is SNEGSKA (reference sequence). The CDR3 extends over 13 amino acids. Trimming cost V 3 bases and J 1 base, with 4 bases left between them. CDR3 residues: CSASLSYNSPLHF. For the CDR3, the DNA is TGCAGTGCTAGTTTATCCTATAATTCACCCCTCCACTTT.

The chain couples TRBV20-1 to TRBJ1-2; D perhaps matches TRBD1 (6 bases). Germline V gene lookup returns CDR1 DFQATT and CDR2 SNEGSKA (reference sequence). Deletions cut 3 bases from V and 3 bases from J, with 11 bases between. The CDR3 covers 13 residues. CDR3 coding DNA: TGCAGTGCTAGTTACGGGGGCGACTATGGCTACACCTTC. Translation: CSASYGGDYGYTF.

This clone was seen a single time. This sequence joins TRBV4-3 and TRBJ1-2; TRBD1 matches at 7 bases. V gave up 0 bases and J gave up 2 bases; unmatched junction bases: 6. Germline values: CDR1 LGHNA, CDR2 YSLEER. CDR3 length: 16 amino acids. The DNA of the CDR3 is TGCGCCAGCAGCCAAGATATAATACAGGGGAACTATGGCTACACCTTC. Residues: CASSQDIIQGNYGYTF.

The V and J genes are TRBV6-5 and TRBJ1-6, with unresolved D. With 8 bases removed from V and 8 bases from J, the gap between germline ends came to 10 bases. Germline lookup yields CDR1 MNHEY and CDR2 SVGAGI. This CDR3 is built from 12 residues. CDR3 in DNA: TGTGCCAGCTCCCCGGTAGATTCACCCCTCCACTTT. It yields the protein CASSPVDSPLHF.

This clone was picked up a small number of times. The genes are TRBV2 and TRBJ1-2; D perhaps matches TRBD1 (5 bases). The V and J ends lost 4 bases and 4 bases respectively, with 7 bases between them. Germline V gene data show CDR1 as SNHLY and CDR2 as FYNNEI. This CDR3 contains 12 residues. The CDR3 reads CASSGGTYGYTF. CDR3 DNA sequence: TGTGCCAGCAGTGGAGGGACCTATGGCTACACCTTC.

The chain has TRBV15 and TRBJ2-7; 8 bases align to TRBD2. The length of the CDR3 is 12 residues. V lost 6 bases to trimming and J lost 5 bases; unmatched junction nucleotides: 3. CDR1 and CDR2 (germline): LNHNV, YYDKDF (reference sequence). Written as DNA, the CDR3 is TGTGCCACCAGTAGGCGGGAGGACGAGCAGTACTTC. Amino acid sequence: CATSRREDEQYF.